The 3 T cell receptor beta chains listed next were all sequenced from one sample in a study of blood T cells in healthy people across ages. Sample-barcoded 5' priming and a J-beta primer mix drove a second PCR of about 7 to 12 cycles. TCRdb used MiXCR to reprocess the 5' RACE reads, holding one entry per CDR3 protein. This table has more than 450,000 distinct CDR3 sequences, approximately 26% appearing once. This sample also belongs to another study, concerning T cells of mothers and their children.

Source material: blood. The receptors shown here come from a boy between 2 and 10 years old in good health.

The rearrangement uses TRBV6-5 and TRBJ1-1, with D uncertain. This CDR3 is 15 amino acids long. Germline lookup yields CDR1 MNHEY and CDR2 SVGAGI. Trimming took off 5 bases at V and 5 bases at J, with 18 bases between the two ends. DNA of the CDR3: TGTGCCAGCAGTACCTCATTATATAGTAATACTGAAGCTTTCTTT. It translates to CASSTSLYSNTEAFF.

V is TRBV20-1 and J is TRBJ2-3, with D perhaps TRBD2 (6 bases). Germline CDR1 DFQATT, CDR2 SNEGSKA (reference sequence). The CDR3 spans 14 residues. The V gene lost 5 bases and the J gene lost 2 bases, with 14 bases spanning the gap. The CDR3 protein is CSAPGTANTDTQYF. As DNA, the CDR3 is TGCAGTGCTCCAGGGACTGCTAACACAGATACGCAGTATTTT.

This clonotype has just a few counts. The V call is TRBV9, the J call TRBJ2-4; D call uncertain. CDR1 is SGDLS and CDR2 is YYNGEE in the germline V gene. The V gene lost 4 bases and the J gene lost 3 bases, with 11 bases spanning the gap. The CDR3 covers 14 residues. The CDR3 coding sequence is TGTGCCAGCAGCCTCAGTCCCGGCAAAAACATTCAGTACTTC. Translation: CASSLSPGKNIQYF.